The entry below gives a single T cell receptor (beta chain) sequence along with its context. Antigen unknown. The time point denotes: week 35, safety follow-up. Doses comprised 300 ug of mutant IDH1 20-mer peptide each, plus topical imiquimod. The patients received vaccinations eight times, in weeks 1, 3, 5, 7, 11, 15, 19 and 23. This sample is drawn from a study of a mutant IDH1 vaccine in newly diagnosed glioma. Study overall: First vaccine doses came 4-6 weeks after radiotherapy alone, or with temozolomide cycles.

Trimming cost V 5 bases and J 7 bases; bases outside gene matches: 11. CDR1 is MNHEY and CDR2 is SMNVEV in the germline V gene (reference sequence). The CDR3 is 15 residues long. TCRdb's copy holds only in-frame clones and misses some; the assay was immunoSEQ multiplex PCR. Of 60,000 or so clones listed, around four fifths are singletons. This sequence joins TRBV27 and TRBJ1-1, with 9 bases that match TRBD1. The source is a man aged 30 to 39 with glioma. The sequences come from PBMCs, collected from a glioma patient whose treatment included an IDH1 peptide vaccine. Here the CDR3 reads CASSEKRTGDGEAFF. CDR3 DNA sequence: TGTGCCAGCAGTGAAAAAAGGACAGGGGACGGTGAAGCTTTCTTT.